This T cell receptor (beta chain) was captured by sequencing in a study of cytomegalovirus exposure and HLA in healthy donors. As for the study in general: Earlier results showed roughly 120 million unique TCR beta sequences derived from approximately 180 million T cells.

The PCR used 60 Vbeta and 13 Jbeta primers. Assay used: immunoSEQ multiplex PCR; TCRdb lists only in-frame clones, some missing. The sample has more than 95,000 clones, around 70% seen once; the top ten hold approximately 3.9%. A remark on this clone: Its target is unknown. Other DNA sequences of this sample code for an identical CDR3.

The study's findings and limits: Associated with HLA alleles at 0.05 false discovery rate in a later analysis were 16,951 TCR beta sequences.

The sequence was collected from a man aged 40-49 years in good health and CMV-seropositive. Sequenced material: PBMCs.

The CDR3 protein is CASSLEPAEELFF. The CDR3, as DNA: TGTGCCAGCAGCTTAGAACCCGCGGAAGAGCTGTTTTTT. The rearrangement links TRBV7-8 to TRBJ1-4; D uncertain. The V end was cut by 1 base, the J end by 14 bases, with 14 bases between. The germline gives CDR1 SGHVS, CDR2 FQNEAQ. The CDR3 covers 13 residues.